A selection of T cell receptor beta chains follows, all from one sample in a study of cytomegalovirus exposure and HLA in healthy donors. The table came from immunoSEQ multiplex PCR; TCRdb's copy has only in-frame clones and leaves some out. The sample has some 110,000 clones; approximately 69% are singletons. Specimen: PBMCs. The source is a man younger than 45 in good health and CMV-seronegative. Each CDR3 is given with its conserved first and last residue. Fields, in order: CDR3 protein, CDR3 DNA, V gene, clone size, J gene, D gene. The D gene is left open where the match is weak. Not every row has a clone size; where given, it reads once, few, many or a size class.

CDR3aa: CASRQGTGGTYEQYF; CDR3nt: TGTGCCAGCAGGCAGGGGACAGGGGGCACCTACGAGCAGTACTTC; v_gene: TRBV7-2; abundance: .; j_gene: TRBJ2-7; d_gene: TRBD1
CDR3aa: CASSGVGLAYFSGNEQFF; CDR3nt: TGTGCCAGCAGTGGCGTCGGACTAGCCTACTTTTCGGGAAATGAGCAGTTCTTC; v_gene: TRBV6-4; abundance: .; j_gene: TRBJ2-1; d_gene: TRBD2
CDR3aa: CASSMTTELEAFF; CDR3nt: TGTGCCAGCAGCATGACGACGGAGCTGGAAGCTTTCTTT; v_gene: TRBV7-3; abundance: .; j_gene: TRBJ1-1; d_gene: .
CDR3aa: CASSLGTVNQETQYF; CDR3nt: TGTGCCAGCAGCTTAGGGACAGTCAACCAAGAGACCCAGTACTTC; v_gene: TRBV7-9; abundance: .; j_gene: TRBJ2-5; d_gene: .
CDR3aa: CASSRGWGLGSGTNNEQFF; CDR3nt: TGTGCCAGCAGCCGAGGTTGGGGTCTGGGTAGCGGTACCAACAATGAGCAGTTCTTC; v_gene: TRBV14; abundance: few; j_gene: TRBJ2-1; d_gene: .
CDR3aa: CATSRDRTGRQPQHF; CDR3nt: TGTGCCACCAGCAGAGACCGGACAGGGAGACAGCCCCAGCATTTT; v_gene: TRBV15; abundance: .; j_gene: TRBJ1-5; d_gene: TRBD1
CDR3aa: CASRTSGRETQYF; CDR3nt: TGTGCCAGCCGGACTAGCGGGAGGGAGACCCAGTACTTC; v_gene: TRBV6-1; abundance: .; j_gene: TRBJ2-5; d_gene: TRBD2
CDR3aa: CASSLKANQPQHF; CDR3nt: TGTGCCAGCAGTTTGAAAGCAAATCAGCCCCAGCATTTT; v_gene: TRBV28; abundance: .; j_gene: TRBJ1-5; d_gene: .
CDR3aa: CQIDEQYF; CDR3nt: TGTCAGATCGACGAGCAGTACTTC; v_gene: TRBV23-1; abundance: many; j_gene: TRBJ2-7; d_gene: .
CDR3aa: CSVGDRGVYEQYF; CDR3nt: TGCAGCGTGGGGGACAGGGGGGTCTACGAGCAGTACTTC; v_gene: TRBV29-1; abundance: .; j_gene: TRBJ2-7; d_gene: TRBD1
CDR3aa: CASRRQGAVYGYTF; CDR3nt: TGTGCCAGCAGACGACAGGGGGCGGTCTATGGCTACACCTTC; v_gene: TRBV28; abundance: .; j_gene: TRBJ1-2; d_gene: TRBD1
CDR3aa: CASSSSGYGANVLTF; CDR3nt: TGTGCCAGCAGCTCCTCAGGTTACGGGGCCAACGTCCTGACTTTC; v_gene: TRBV11-3; abundance: few; j_gene: TRBJ2-6; d_gene: .